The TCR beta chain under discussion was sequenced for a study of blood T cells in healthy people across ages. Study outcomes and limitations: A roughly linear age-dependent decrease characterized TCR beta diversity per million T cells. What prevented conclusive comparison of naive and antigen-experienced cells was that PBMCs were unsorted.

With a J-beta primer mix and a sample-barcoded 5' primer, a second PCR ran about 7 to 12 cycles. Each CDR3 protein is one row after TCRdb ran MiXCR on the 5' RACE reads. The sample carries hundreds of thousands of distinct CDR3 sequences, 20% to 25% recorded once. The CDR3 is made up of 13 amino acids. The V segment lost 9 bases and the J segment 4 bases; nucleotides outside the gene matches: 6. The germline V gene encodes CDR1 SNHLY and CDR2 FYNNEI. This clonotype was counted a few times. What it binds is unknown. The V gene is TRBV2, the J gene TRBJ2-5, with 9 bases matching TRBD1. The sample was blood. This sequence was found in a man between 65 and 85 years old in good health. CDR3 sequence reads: CARRDRVVETQYF. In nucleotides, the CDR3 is TGTGCCAGACGGGACAGGGTGGTAGAGACCCAGTACTTC.